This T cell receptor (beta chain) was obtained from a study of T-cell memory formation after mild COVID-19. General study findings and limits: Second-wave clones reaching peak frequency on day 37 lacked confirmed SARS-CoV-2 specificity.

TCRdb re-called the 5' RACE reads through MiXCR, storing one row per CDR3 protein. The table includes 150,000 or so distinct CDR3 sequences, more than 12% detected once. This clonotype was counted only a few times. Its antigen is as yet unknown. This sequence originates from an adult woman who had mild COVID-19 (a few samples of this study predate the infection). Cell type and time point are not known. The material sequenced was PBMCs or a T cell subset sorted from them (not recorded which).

The CDR3 nucleotides are TGCGCCAGCAGCCAGGGCCCGGGGGGCCGCTATGGCTACACCTTC. Translation gives CASSQGPGGRYGYTF. The chain carries TRBV4-1 and TRBJ1-2; possible D gene TRBD1, 6 bases. CDR1 MGHRA and CDR2 YSYEKL come from the germline V gene. V lost 3 bases and J 4 bases, leaving 15 bases between the germline ends. The CDR3 is made up of 15 amino acids.